This record looks at one T cell receptor beta chain sequence and its context. The CDR3 is 17 amino acids. Measured with immunoSEQ multiplex PCR; TCRdb has only the in-frame clones, and not every one. In the table there are 150,000 to 200,000 clones, roughly 84% of which are singletons. The data were obtained in a study of blood T cell repertoires in COVID-19. Across the whole study: Sample material is recorded as cDNA or gDNA derived from T cells, B-cell-depleted T cells, or PBMCs.

Specimen: peripheral blood. The genes are TRBV21-1 and TRBJ2-6; no DNA check was done on the table's D call, TRBD2. TRBV21-1 counts as a pseudogene. This clonotype originated in a human donor in a cohort sampled during active COVID-19. This CDR3 reads CASSKKGLARGANVLTF. CDR3 coding DNA: TGTGCCAGCAGCAAGAAGGGACTAGCGAGGGGGGCCAACGTCCTGACTTTC.